This section outlines one T cell receptor (beta chain) sequence together with its context. What it binds is unknown. This entry comes from a study of T-cell memory formation after mild COVID-19. Looking at the study overall: For the most part, TCR clusters were specific to one donor. Findings of the study overall: Cross-reactive memory seemingly joined, as some responding clones were found in pre-infection memory. Mostly located in CM and EM were contracting CD4+ clones, with contracting CD8+ clones located in EMRA.

The CDR3 spans 13 residues. V was trimmed by 1 base and J by 5 bases, leaving 5 bases between them. Germline CDR1 reads LGHNA; CDR2 reads YNFKEQ. One entry per CDR3 protein, called by TCRdb with MiXCR from the 5' RACE reads. This sample carries fewer than 250,000 distinct CDR3 sequences, approximately 20% of them seen once, and the ten largest clones take approximately 2.4%. The chain employs TRBV4-2 and TRBJ2-2; no reliable D call. This TCR was sampled from an adult woman who had mild COVID-19 (a few samples of this study predate the infection). Cell type and time point are not known. Sequencing was done on a sample of PBMCs or a T cell subset sorted from them (not recorded which). The CDR3 sequence: CASSQVGTGELFF. CDR3 coding DNA: TGTGCCAGCAGCCAAGTGGGGACCGGGGAGCTGTTTTTT.